The 2 T cell receptor beta chains below all came from one sample that was sequenced in a study of blood T cells in healthy people across ages. Primed by a sample-barcoded 5' primer and a J-beta primer mix, a second PCR proceeded for 7 to 11 cycles. TCRdb re-analysed the 5' RACE reads in MiXCR, keeping a single row per CDR3 protein. The repertoire holds 270,000 or so distinct CDR3 sequences, with around 27% as singletons. Sequenced sample: blood. The receptor source for this set is a woman aged 70 to 79 in good health.

This clonotype has only a few counts. V is TRBV29-1 and J is TRBJ2-1; D unresolved. From germline, CDR1 is SQVTM and CDR2 ANQGSEA. CDR3 size: 12 residues. Trimming pared 2 bases from V and 6 bases from J, leaving 8 bases between. The CDR3 spells CSVEWKVNEQFF. In nucleotides, the CDR3 is TGCAGCGTTGAATGGAAGGTCAATGAGCAGTTCTTC.

This clonotype showed up just a few times. Without the conserved terminal phenylalanine or tryptophan, this CDR3 likely stems from a read error. The chain joins TRBV3-1 to TRBJ2-5; D might be TRBD1 (6 bases). Germline-derived CDR1 and CDR2 are LGHDT and YNNKEL (reference sequence). The germline V and J ends were trimmed by 0 bases and 5 bases, with 16 bases remaining between them. CDR3 size: 16 residues. The CDR3 region is CASSQDLAGAGETQYL. CDR3 DNA sequence: TGTGCCAGCAGCCAAGATCTCGCAGGGGCCGGTGAGACCCAGTACCTC.